This T cell receptor (beta chain) was retrieved from a study of siplizumab effects on memory and regulatory T cells. General study points: Confirmation was lacking for the suppressive function of proliferating Tregs derived from siplizumab cultures.

The CDR3 extends over 14 amino acids. CDR1 MNHEY and CDR2 SMNVEV come from the germline V gene (reference sequence). V was pared by 6 bases and J by 2 bases, with 7 bases of the junction left unmatched. Clones were read by immunoSEQ multiplex PCR, and TCRdb kept only the in-frame ones, dropping some. Here the sample spans tens of thousands of clones, about 96% being singletons. In its sample, this clone was seen a few times. The target antigen is unknown. This TCR was recovered from a human donor in good health. This chain uses TRBV27 with TRBJ2-7; 7 bases agree with TRBD1. The sample consisted of naive CD8+ T cells sorted from blood. CDR3 region: CASRPIDRAYEQYF. CDR3 bases: TGTGCCAGCAGACCTATAGACAGGGCCTACGAGCAGTACTTC.